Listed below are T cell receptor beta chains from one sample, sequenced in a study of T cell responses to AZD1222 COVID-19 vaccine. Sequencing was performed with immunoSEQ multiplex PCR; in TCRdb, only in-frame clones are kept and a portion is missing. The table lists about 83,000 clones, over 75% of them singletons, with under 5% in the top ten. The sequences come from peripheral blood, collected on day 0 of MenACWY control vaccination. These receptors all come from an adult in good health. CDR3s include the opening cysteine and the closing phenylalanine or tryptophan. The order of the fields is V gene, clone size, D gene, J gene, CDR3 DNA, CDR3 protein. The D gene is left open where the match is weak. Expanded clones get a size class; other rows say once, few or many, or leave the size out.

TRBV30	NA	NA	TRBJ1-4	TGTGCCTGGAAAGGGTGGATCATGGATGAAAAACTGTTTTTT	CAWKGWIMDEKLFF
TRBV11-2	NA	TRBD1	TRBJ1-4	TGTGCCAGCAGCTTAGATGTGGGACAGGCCTGGACTGAAAAACTGTTTTTT	CASSLDVGQAWTEKLFF
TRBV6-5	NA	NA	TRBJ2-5	TGTGCCAGCAGTTCCCCTCTCGATGGGACCCAGTACTTC	CASSSPLDGTQYF
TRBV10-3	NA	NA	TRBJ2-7	TGTGCCATACAAGATCGGGGGGGACAGAACTACGAGCAGTACTTC	CAIQDRGGQNYEQYF
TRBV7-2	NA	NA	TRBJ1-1	TGTGCCAGCAGCCTTGGACCTACGAACACTGAAGCTTTCTTT	CASSLGPTNTEAFF
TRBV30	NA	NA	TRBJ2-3	TGTGCCTGGAGGAGAGGGGGAGATACGCAGTATTTT	CAWRRGGDTQYF
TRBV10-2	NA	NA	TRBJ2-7	TGCGCCAGCAGTGGAAGCCTTTACGAGCAGTACTTC	CASSGSLYEQYF
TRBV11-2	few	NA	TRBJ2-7	TGTGCCAGCAGCTTCGGTGGAGACTACGAGCAGTACTTC	CASSFGGDYEQYF
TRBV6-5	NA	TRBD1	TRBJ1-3	TGTGCCAGCAGTTACTCAGGGACAGGGTTAGGAAACACCATATATTTT	CASSYSGTGLGNTIYF
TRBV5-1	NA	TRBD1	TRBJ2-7	TGCGCCAGCAGCTTGCGGACAGGGGAGTCCTACGAGCAGTACTTC	CASSLRTGESYEQYF
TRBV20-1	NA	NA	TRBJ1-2	TGCAGTGCTAGTTCGGGTATATATGGCTACACCTTC	CSASSGIYGYTF
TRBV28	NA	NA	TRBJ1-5	TGTGCCAGCAGTTTAGACAGCAATCAGCCCCAGCATTTT	CASSLDSNQPQHF
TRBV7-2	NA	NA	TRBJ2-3	TGTGCCAGCAGCTCAGTTCGGCGCATAGATACGCAGTATTTT	CASSSVRRIDTQYF
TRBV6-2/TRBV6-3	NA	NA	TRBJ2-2	TGTGCCAGCAGTACGGTCGGTCCTGCCCGTAAAAATGCCGGGGAGCTGTTTTTT	CASSTVGPARKNAGELFF
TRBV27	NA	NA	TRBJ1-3	TGTGCCAGCAGTTGGTCCGTCGGTACTAGTGGAAACACCATATATTTT	CASSWSVGTSGNTIYF
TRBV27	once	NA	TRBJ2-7	TGTGCCAGCAGTTTATCTGGCCACTCCTACGAGCAGTACTTC	CASSLSGHSYEQYF
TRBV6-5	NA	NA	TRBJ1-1	TGTGCCAGCAGTTTTGAGGAGTACACTGAAGCTTTCTTT	CASSFEEYTEAFF
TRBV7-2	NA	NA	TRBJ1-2	TGTGCCAGCAGCTTCAGACAGATATCCTATGGCTACACCTTC	CASSFRQISYGYTF
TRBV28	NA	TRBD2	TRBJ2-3	TGTGCCAGCAAGAACGGGGGAGGGAGCACAGATACGCAGTATTTT	CASKNGGGSTDTQYF
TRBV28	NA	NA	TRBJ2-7	TGTGCCAGCAGACAAGGGACTTCTATCTTGGGCGAGCAGTACTTC	CASRQGTSILGEQYF
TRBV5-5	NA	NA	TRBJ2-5	TGTGCCAGCAGCTCCCCCGCGGAGACCCAGTACTTC	CASSSPAETQYF
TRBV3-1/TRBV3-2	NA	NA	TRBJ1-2	TGTGCCAGCAGCCAAGATTTAGGGACCACGGGCGGCTACACCTTC	CASSQDLGTTGGYTF
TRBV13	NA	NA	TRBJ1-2	TGTGCCAGCACGTCTGGACTTCCTAACTATGGCTACACCTTC	CASTSGLPNYGYTF
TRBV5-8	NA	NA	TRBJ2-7	TGTGCCAGCAGCTCTCTGCGGACCTACGAGCAGTACTTC	CASSSLRTYEQYF
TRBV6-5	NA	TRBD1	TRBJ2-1	TGTGCCAGCAGTCGGACAGGGGTCAATGAGCAGTTCTTC	CASSRTGVNEQFF
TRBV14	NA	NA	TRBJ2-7	TGTGCCAGCAGCCGGCTAGGGCGGGCCCCCTCCTACGAGCAGTACTTC	CASSRLGRAPSYEQYF
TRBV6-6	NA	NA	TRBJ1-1	TGTGCCAGCAGTTACTCGCAGGGGAACACTGAAGCTTTCTTT	CASSYSQGNTEAFF
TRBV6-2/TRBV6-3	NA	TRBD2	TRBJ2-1	TGTGCCAGCAGCCACACTAGCGGCTACAATGAGCAGTTCTTC	CASSHTSGYNEQFF
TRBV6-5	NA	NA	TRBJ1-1	TGTGCCAGCAGTTCCCCCGGCACTGAAGCTTTCTTT	CASSSPGTEAFF
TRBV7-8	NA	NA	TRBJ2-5	TGTGCCAGCAGCTACGGGGAGCTTGGGTACCAAGAGACCCAGTACTTC	CASSYGELGYQETQYF
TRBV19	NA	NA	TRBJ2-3	TGTGCCAGTAGTATCCAGGGCACAGATACGCAGTATTTT	CASSIQGTDTQYF
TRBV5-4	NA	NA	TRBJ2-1	TGTGCCAGCAGCTTCGGGGGTGACAGGAGCCACAATGAGCAGTTCTTC	CASSFGGDRSHNEQFF
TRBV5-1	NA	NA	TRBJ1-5	TGCGCCAGCAGCTTGGGCACGGGCCAGGAGCAGCCCCAGCATTTT	CASSLGTGQEQPQHF
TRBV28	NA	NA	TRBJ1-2	TGTGCCAGCAGTTTAGGGGGCAGGGCCTATGGCTACACCTTC	CASSLGGRAYGYTF
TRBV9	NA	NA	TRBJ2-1	TGTGCCAGCAGCCCCCAGACAGCCTGGGAGCAGTTCTTC	CASSPQTAWEQFF
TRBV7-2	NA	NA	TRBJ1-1	TGTGCCAGCAGCGCGGCGGGAGCGAACACTGAAGCTTTCTTT	CASSAAGANTEAFF
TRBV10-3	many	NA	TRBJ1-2	TGTGCCATCCCGGGACGTGAAAATTCTGGCTACACCTTC	CAIPGRENSGYTF
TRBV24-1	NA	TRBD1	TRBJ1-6	TGTGCCACCAGTGAGGGACAGCGAAATTCACCCCTCCACTTT	CATSEGQRNSPLHF
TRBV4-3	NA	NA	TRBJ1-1	TGCGCCAGCAGCCAAGATTGGGGGCTCCCTGAAGCTTTCTTT	CASSQDWGLPEAFF
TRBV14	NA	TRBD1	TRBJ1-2	TGTGCCAGCAGCCAGACAGGGGACTATGGCTACACCTTC	CASSQTGDYGYTF
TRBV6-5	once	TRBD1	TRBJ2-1	TGTGCCAGCAGTTACTCGGTGGGACAGGGGGCAAATGAGCAGTTCTTC	CASSYSVGQGANEQFF
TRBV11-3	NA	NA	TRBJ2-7	TGTGCCAGCAGCTTCAAGGAGAGCTACGAGCAGTACTTC	CASSFKESYEQYF
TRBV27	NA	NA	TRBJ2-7	TGTGCCAGCAGTTTAGGTCTCGCTCGCGACCGCACCTACGAGCAGTACTTC	CASSLGLARDRTYEQYF
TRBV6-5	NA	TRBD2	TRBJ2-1	TGTGCCAGCAGTTACGCTCGGCGGGGGGCCTACAATGAGCAGTTCTTC	CASSYARRGAYNEQFF
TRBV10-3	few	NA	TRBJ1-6	TGTGCCGCCGGAAGCGGGGTGGGCTCACCCCTCCACTTT	CAAGSGVGSPLHF
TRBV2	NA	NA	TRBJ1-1	TGTGCCAGCAGGAAACAAGGCACTGAAGCTTTCTTT	CASRKQGTEAFF
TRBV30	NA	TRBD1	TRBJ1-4	TGTGCCTGCAGAAGGGGGCAGGGTGAAAAACTGTTTTTT	CACRRGQGEKLFF